This record looks at one TCR beta chain sequence and its context. V shed 4 bases, J shed 8 bases, and the junction held 9 bases outside the gene matches. The CDR3 is 16 amino acids. CDR1 LNHDA and CDR2 SQIVND come from the germline V gene (reference sequence). Original processing notes: Estimated nucleated cell counts came from reference gene primer amplification. Clones were read by immunoSEQ multiplex PCR, and TCRdb kept only the in-frame ones, dropping some. V and J calls and clone size are given by that table; D and trimming were obtained from the DNA. The table has 150,000 to 200,000 clones, 80% to 90% seen once; the top ten hold 3.3%. The data derive from a study of blood T cell repertoires in COVID-19. Overall study context: T cells, B-cell-depleted T cells, or PBMCs provided the cDNA or gDNA that served as material.

This TCR was recovered from a man aged 60-69 years with acute or convalescent COVID-19. Sequenced material: peripheral blood. The J gene is TRBJ2-1, the V gene TRBV19; TRBD2 matches at 12 bases. This chain's CDR3 is CASSTHGLAGRDEQFF. The CDR3, as DNA: TGTGCCAGTAGTACCCATGGACTAGCGGGACGAGATGAGCAGTTCTTC.